One and the same sample provided the 10 T cell receptor beta chains below, sequenced in a study of cytomegalovirus exposure and HLA in healthy donors. The repertoire was sequenced with immunoSEQ multiplex PCR; TCRdb's copy has only in-frame clones and lacks some. The table records about 44,000 clones, more than 85% of them present only once. The sequenced sample was PBMCs. These receptors were taken from a woman aged 18 to 35 in good health and CMV-seronegative.

The V and J genes are TRBV27 and TRBJ2-5, with 8 bases identical to TRBD2. The germline V gene encodes CDR1 MNHEY and CDR2 SMNVEV (reference sequence). The CDR3 loop spans 17 amino acids. The trim removed 6 bases at V and 4 bases at J, leaving 16 bases unmatched. In DNA form, the CDR3 reads TGTGCCAGCAGACCAACTACGGGACTAGGCGGAGGAGAGACCCAGTACTTC. Its translation: CASRPTTGLGGGETQYF.

This sequence joins TRBV6-6 and TRBJ2-5, with 7 nucleotides matching TRBD2. The V gene's germline CDR1 is MNHNY and CDR2 SVGAGI (reference sequence). Germline trimming cut 8 bases from V and 5 bases from J; bases unmatched to any gene: 8. This CDR3 has 13 residues. CDR3 in amino acids: CASSGPGGETQYF. The CDR3 bases are TGTGCCAGCTCCGGACCGGGGGGTGAGACCCAGTACTTC.

The rearrangement links TRBV7-2 to TRBJ2-7; D is ambiguous. Trimming took 0 bases from V and 2 from J, leaving 8 bases between them. The CDR3 runs 14 residues. Germline CDR1 SGHTA, CDR2 FQGNSA. CDR3 residues: CASSLASEAYEQYF. For the CDR3, the DNA is TGTGCCAGCAGCTTAGCCAGTGAAGCCTACGAGCAGTACTTC.

This sequence joins TRBV9 and TRBJ2-2, with TRBD1 matching over 7 bases. Germline loops: CDR1 SGDLS, CDR2 YYNGEE. Trimming at V came to 7 bases and at J to 2 bases, leaving 8 bases not matched to a gene. CDR3 length: 15 amino acids. CDR3 DNA: TGTGCCAGCGCCTACGGGACAGCTAACACCGGGGAGCTGTTTTTT. It translates to CASAYGTANTGELFF.

The chain joins TRBV23-1 to TRBJ1-3; perhaps TRBD1 as D (5 bases). TRBV23-1 is known as an ORF, though its function is uncertain. V gave up 0 bases and J gave up 2 bases, with 17 bases separating them. This CDR3 is built from 18 residues. As DNA, the CDR3 is TGCGCCAGCAGTCAATCCACCCCGGGGGGGTTTACTGGAAACACCATATATTTT. It encodes CASSQSTPGGFTGNTIYF.

The gene calls are TRBV30 and TRBJ1-2; TRBD1 matches 9 bases. Per germline, CDR1 GTSNPN and CDR2 SVGIG (reference sequence). The V gene end was trimmed by 4 bases and the J gene end by 4 bases; junction bases not matched to a gene: 10. The CDR3 totals 15 residues. CDR3 in DNA: TGTGCCTGGACTCGGGGACAGGGTGCGGTCTATGGCTACACCTTC. Translated, it gives CAWTRGQGAVYGYTF.

The V call is TRBV6-7, the J call TRBJ1-1, with D possibly TRBD1 on 6 matching bases. TRBV6-7 is designated an ORF whose function remains uncertain. V lost 2 bases and J lost 3, with 10 bases in between. The CDR3 totals 14 residues. This CDR3 reads CASSYDQGHTEAFF. CDR3 DNA sequence: TGTGCCAGCAGTTACGATCAGGGGCACACTGAAGCTTTCTTT.

This clone has only one observation. At one end, the junction sequence differs from germline, possibly due to a read error. The chain joins TRBV7-7 to TRBJ2-2; 9 positions agree with TRBD2. Germline lookup yields CDR1 SSHAT and CDR2 FNYEAQ (reference sequence). The CDR3 loop spans 17 amino acids. CDR3 sequence: CASSLAAVAGATGELFF. The CDR3 bases are TGTGCTAGCAGCTTAGCTGCAGTAGCGGGAGCTACCGGGGAGCTGTTTTTT.

This clone was observed a single time. The same CDR3 is also encoded by other DNA sequences in this sample. CDR3 sequence reads: CSAPGRTEAFF. The CDR3, as DNA: TGCAGTGCACCGGGGAGAACTGAAGCTTTCTTT. The V call is TRBV20-1, the J call TRBJ1-1; D is undetermined. V gave up 6 bases and J gave up 5 bases, with 10 bases separating them. The CDR3 runs 11 residues. CDR1 is DFQATT and CDR2 is SNEGSKA in the germline V gene (reference sequence).

CDR3 bases: TGTGCCAGCAGTTCCGGACACTATAGCAATCAGCCCCAGCATTTT. This translates into CASSSGHYSNQPQHF. The V and J genes are TRBV28 and TRBJ1-5; D may be TRBD1 (5 bases). Germline loops: CDR1 MDHEN, CDR2 SYDVKM. The CDR3 runs 15 residues. With 4 bases removed from V and 0 bases from J, the gap between germline ends came to 10 bases.